The 24 T cell receptor beta chains below all came from one sample that was sequenced in a study of T cells in localized non-small cell lung cancer. Sequencing used immunoSEQ multiplex PCR; TCRdb keeps in-frame clones, though not all of them. The sample has 20,000 to 30,000 clones; roughly 87% are singletons. Sequences were derived from peripheral blood, sampled before any cancer treatment. Source of these receptors: a male donor at least 60 years old with stage I squamous cell lung carcinoma.

The rearrangement links TRBV29-1 to TRBJ2-7; 10 bases align to TRBD1. Germline V lookup: CDR1 SQVTM, CDR2 ANQGSEA. The CDR3 totals 13 residues. V shed 1 base and J 6 bases; nucleotides not matched to a gene: 3. CDR3 sequence reads: CSVEGQGAVEQYF. The CDR3 DNA is TGCAGCGTTGAAGGACAGGGGGCGGTCGAGCAGTACTTC.

This chain links TRBV27 with TRBJ2-2, with 8 nucleotides matching TRBD1. This CDR3 comprises 21 residues. Germline V gene lookup returns CDR1 MNHEY and CDR2 SMNVEV (reference sequence). V gave up 5 bases and J gave up 1 base; unmatched junction bases: 21. The CDR3 region is CASSPTPTGSLGTGNTGELFF. CDR3 coding DNA: TGTGCCAGCAGTCCTACCCCTACAGGAAGCTTAGGGACAGGGAACACCGGGGAGCTGTTTTTT.

This chain connects TRBV7-9 to TRBJ1-6; D possibly corresponds to TRBD1 (6 bases). Germline CDR1 is SEHNR and CDR2 is FQNEAQ (reference sequence). CDR3 length: 15 residues. Trimming pared 3 bases from V and 9 bases from J, leaving 15 bases between. In DNA form, the CDR3 reads TGTGCCAGCAGCTTGTCTGACAGGCCCCTTTCACCCCTCCACTTT. It encodes CASSLSDRPLSPLHF.

The rearrangement uses TRBV11-2 and TRBJ2-1, with a possible D match to TRBD2 (6 bases). V was trimmed by 4 bases and J by 9 bases, leaving 16 bases between them. The CDR3 extends over 14 amino acids. Germline V gives CDR1 SGHAT, CDR2 FQNNGV. CDR3 in amino acids: CASSSGTHNGEQFF. Here the CDR3 DNA reads TGTGCCAGCAGCTCCGGGACTCATAATGGTGAGCAGTTCTTC.

The chain joins TRBV18 to TRBJ2-5; D not certain. The ends were cut back, 1 base at V and 5 bases at J, with 11 bases in the middle. There are 14 residues in the CDR3. Germline CDR1 and CDR2: KGHSH and LQKENI. In DNA form, the CDR3 reads TGTGCCAGCTCACCACTGGGATTCAGGGAGACCCAGTACTTC. This encodes CASSPLGFRETQYF. Based on the CDR3 plus reference TRBV18 and TRBJ2-5, the full variable domain is NAGVMQNPRHLVRRRGQEARLRCSPMKGHSHVYWYRQLPEEGLKFMVYLQKENIIDESGMPKERFSAEFPKEGPSILRIQQVVRGDSAAYFCASSPLGFRETQYFGPGTRLLVL.

This clone was counted only a few times. This rearrangement joins TRBV6-6 to TRBJ1-3; D is possibly TRBD1 (5 bases). The CDR3 is made up of 15 amino acids. Germline V CDR1 and CDR2: MNHNY, SVGAGI (reference sequence). V dropped 6 bases and J dropped 7 bases, with 19 bases sitting between them. CDR3: CASSLESLSGNTIYF. CDR3 sequence (DNA): TGTGCCAGCAGCCTCGAGAGCCTTTCAGGGAACACCATATATTTT.

The V and J genes are TRBV30 and TRBJ2-1, with TRBD2 identical over 8 bases. J lost 9 bases, V lost 3 bases, and 7 bases had no gene match. CDR3 length: 13 residues. Germline CDR1 reads GTSNPN; CDR2 reads SVGIG (reference sequence). CDR3 nucleotides: TGTGCCTGGAGCCCGGGACTAGTAGGTGAGCAGTTCTTC. Its protein product is CAWSPGLVGEQFF.

The chain carries TRBV30 and TRBJ1-1; TRBD1 might be the D (5 bases). CDR3 length: 13 residues. Trimming removed 8 bases from V and 4 bases from J, with 17 bases in between. CDR1 and CDR2 (germline): GTSNPN, SVGIG (reference sequence). CDR3 coding DNA: TGTGCCGGAGCCCCAGGGTATGGCACTGAAGCTTTCTTT. Translated, it gives CAGAPGYGTEAFF.

This chain uses TRBV7-8 with TRBJ2-7; 10 nucleotides line up with TRBD2. CDR1 is SGHVS, CDR2 FQNEAQ, per germline. The junction had 3 bases not matched to a gene; V was cut back by 1 base and J by 3 bases. This CDR3 comprises 15 residues. Here the CDR3 DNA reads TGTGCCAGCAGCTTAGAGGTAGCGGGGGGCTACGAGCAGTACTTC. Translated, it gives CASSLEVAGGYEQYF.

This clone was seen more than once but under ten times. The chain combines TRBV6-6 with TRBJ1-6; TRBD1 aligns across 10 bases. V lost 6 bases, J lost 11 bases, and 4 bases stayed unmatched. The CDR3 is 13 residues long. Germline assignment: CDR1 MNHNY and CDR2 SVGAGI (reference sequence). The CDR3 DNA is TGTGCCAGCAGAGGACAGGGGGGTACACCCCTCCACTTT. As protein: CASRGQGGTPLHF.

The chain uses TRBV10-3 and TRBJ1-1, with 7 bases identical to TRBD1. Germline CDR1 ENHRY, CDR2 SYGVKD. The CDR3 runs 15 residues. With 2 bases clipped from V and 1 base from J, the junction kept 4 bases outside the gene matches. CDR3 DNA sequence: TGTGCCATCAGTGAGACAGGGGCTCGGAACACTGAAGCTTTCTTT. This codes for CAISETGARNTEAFF.

The chain couples TRBV19 to TRBJ2-3; D not certain. The length of the CDR3 is 12 residues. Germline V lookup: CDR1 LNHDA, CDR2 SQIVND (reference sequence). Trimming took 6 bases from V and 3 from J, leaving 7 bases between them. In nucleotides, the CDR3 is TGTGCCAGTAGGGGCCGAACAGATACGCAGTATTTT. Translation gives CASRGRTDTQYF. Variable domain in full (rest from reference TRBV19 and TRBJ2-3): DGGITQSPKYLFRKEGQNVTLSCEQNLNHDAMYWYRQDPGQGLRLIYYSQIVNDFQKGDIAEGYSVSREKKESFPLTVTSAQKNPTAFYLCASRGRTDTQYFGPGTRLTVL.

This clone has just one count. The rearrangement joins TRBV11-2 to TRBJ1-2; no definite D call. CDR1 SGHAT and CDR2 FQNNGV come from the germline V gene. This CDR3 comprises 13 residues. V lost 5 bases to trimming and J lost 7 bases, with 14 bases between them. Here the CDR3 DNA reads TGTGCCAGCAGCAGCCCCAGGTTAGGTGGCTACACCTTC. This encodes CASSSPRLGGYTF.

The gene calls are TRBV12-5 and TRBJ1-2; 7 bases agree with TRBD1. This CDR3 region has 14 residues. After removal of 2 bases from V and 7 bases from J, the junction contained 7 bases not matched to a gene. Per germline, CDR1 LGHNT and CDR2 FRNRAP. CDR3 nucleotide sequence: TGTGCTAGTGGTTTGTACAGGGGTGTTGGTGGCTACACCTTC. This gives the protein CASGLYRGVGGYTF.

As concerns this clone: Compared with germline, one end of the junction differs, possibly owing to a read error. J is TRBJ1-6 and V is TRBV5-1; a possible D gene is TRBD1 (5 bases). CDR3 length: 14 residues. Germline V gene data show CDR1 as SGHRS and CDR2 as YFSETQ. This CDR3 reads CASRLMVGDSPLHF. The CDR3 DNA reads as TGCGCCAGCCGCTTAATGGTGGGGGATTCACCCCTCCACTTT.

This chain links TRBV4-3 with TRBJ2-2; no clear D gene. V was shortened by 0 bases and J by 2 bases, with 13 bases between the two germline ends. The CDR3 has 17 amino acids. Germline values: CDR1 LGHNA, CDR2 YSLEER. The CDR3 DNA follows: TGCGCCAGCAGCCAAGAAAGGCCAGGACCTAACACCGGGGAGCTGTTTTTT. It codes for CASSQERPGPNTGELFF.

The chain employs TRBV4-3 and TRBJ1-2; a possible D gene is TRBD1 (6 bases). V shed 4 bases and J shed 4 bases, with 13 bases lying between them. There are 14 residues in the CDR3. Looked up from germline, CDR1 is LGHNA and CDR2 is YSLEER. In DNA form, the CDR3 reads TGCGCCAGCAGCCTCAGGCCGGACAGCTATGGCTACACCTTC. The encoded protein is CASSLRPDSYGYTF.

The V call is TRBV6-1, the J call TRBJ2-3; 11 bases fit TRBD1. Looked up from germline, CDR1 is MNHNS and CDR2 is SASEGT. CDR3 length equals 14 residues. Trimming took 7 bases from V and 4 from J; bases not matched to a gene: 4. This CDR3 is CASMGQGVSDTQYF. For the CDR3, the DNA is TGTGCCAGCATGGGACAGGGGGTTTCAGATACGCAGTATTTT.

The V gene is TRBV5-4, the J gene TRBJ1-4, with a weak D call TRBD1 (5 bases). V lost 2 bases and J lost 7, with 24 bases in between. The V gene's germline CDR1 is SGHNT and CDR2 YYREEE (reference sequence). CDR3 length equals 18 residues. In DNA, the CDR3 is TGTGCCAGCAGCTTTGAAGTCCCAGGGAGGTCGAGTGGTGAAAAACTGTTTTTT. This codes for CASSFEVPGRSSGEKLFF.

This clone is termed medium-sized. The chain combines TRBV11-2 with TRBJ2-1, with 8 bases matching TRBD2. This CDR3 comprises 15 residues. Germline V gene sequence: CDR1 SGHAT, CDR2 FQNNGV. Trimming removed 5 bases from V and 1 base from J; junction bases left unmatched: 4. The CDR3, as DNA: TGTGCCAGCAGCCCTAAGCGGGAGTCCTACAATGAGCAGTTCTTC. Its translation: CASSPKRESYNEQFF.

This clone was seen only once. The chain has TRBV27 and TRBJ2-3; D is perhaps TRBD1 or TRBD2 (6 bases each). Germline V lookup: CDR1 MNHEY, CDR2 SMNVEV (reference sequence). Trimming stripped 2 bases from V and 3 bases from J, with 9 bases between. The CDR3 length is 14 residues. CDR3 region: CASSLQGRTDTQYF. The CDR3 nucleotides read TGTGCCAGCAGTTTACAGGGGAGGACAGATACGCAGTATTTT.

This clone was observed a single time. This chain connects TRBV7-8 to TRBJ2-1, with TRBD2 identical over 14 bases. The CDR3 has 18 amino acids. The germline V gene encodes CDR1 SGHVS and CDR2 FQNEAQ. The ends lost 5 bases at V and 0 bases at J; junction bases unmatched: 6. CDR3 residues: CASSRTSGGSHSYNEQFF. The CDR3 coding sequence is TGTGCCAGCAGCCGGACTAGCGGGGGGTCCCACTCCTACAATGAGCAGTTCTTC. The entire variable domain, with the rest obtained from reference TRBV7-8 and TRBJ2-1, is as follows: GAGVSQSPRYKVAKRGQDVALRCDPISGHVSLFWYQQALGQGPEFLTYFQNEAQLDKSGLPSDRFFAERPEGSVSTLKIQRTQQEDSAVYLCASSRTSGGSHSYNEQFFGPGTRLTVL.

The chain links TRBV10-3 to TRBJ2-7; maybe TRBD2 (6 bases). The CDR3 consists of 14 residues. The germline gives CDR1 ENHRY, CDR2 SYGVKD. Deletions cut 5 bases from V and 0 bases from J, with 11 bases between. The CDR3 region is CAISPSVSSYEQYF. In nucleotides, the CDR3 is TGTGCCATCAGTCCTAGCGTAAGCTCCTACGAGCAGTACTTC.

The chain is built from TRBV5-6 and TRBJ2-7; 7 nucleotides line up with TRBD1. CDR3 length equals 15 residues. In germline, CDR1 is SGHDT, CDR2 YYEEEE. Trimming removed 5 bases from V and 2 bases from J; junction bases left unmatched: 10. The CDR3 spells CASSASNRGPYEQYF. CDR3 DNA sequence: TGTGCCAGCAGTGCTTCGAACAGGGGACCCTACGAGCAGTACTTC.